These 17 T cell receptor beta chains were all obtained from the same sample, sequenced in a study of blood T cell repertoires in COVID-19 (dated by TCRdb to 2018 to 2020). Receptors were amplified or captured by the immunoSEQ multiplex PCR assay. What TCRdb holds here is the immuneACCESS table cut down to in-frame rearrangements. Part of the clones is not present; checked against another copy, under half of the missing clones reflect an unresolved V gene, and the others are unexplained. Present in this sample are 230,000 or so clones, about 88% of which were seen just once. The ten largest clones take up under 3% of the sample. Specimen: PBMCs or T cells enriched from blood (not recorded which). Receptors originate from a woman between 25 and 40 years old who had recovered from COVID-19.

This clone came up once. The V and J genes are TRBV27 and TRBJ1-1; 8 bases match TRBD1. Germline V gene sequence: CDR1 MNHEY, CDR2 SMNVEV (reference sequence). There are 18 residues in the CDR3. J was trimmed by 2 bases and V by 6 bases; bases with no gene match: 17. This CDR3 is CASSHAPYRGGPNTEAFF. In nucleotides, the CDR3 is TGTGCCAGCAGCCACGCCCCCTACAGGGGGGGACCTAACACTGAAGCTTTCTTT.

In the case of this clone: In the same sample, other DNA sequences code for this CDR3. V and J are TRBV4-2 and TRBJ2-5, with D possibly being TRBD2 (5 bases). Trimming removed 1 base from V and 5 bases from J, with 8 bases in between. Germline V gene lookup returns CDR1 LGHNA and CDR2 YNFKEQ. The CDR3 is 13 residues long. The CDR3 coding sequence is TGTGCCAGCAGCCAAGTAGGCGGGGAGACCCAGTACTTC. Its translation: CASSQVGGETQYF.

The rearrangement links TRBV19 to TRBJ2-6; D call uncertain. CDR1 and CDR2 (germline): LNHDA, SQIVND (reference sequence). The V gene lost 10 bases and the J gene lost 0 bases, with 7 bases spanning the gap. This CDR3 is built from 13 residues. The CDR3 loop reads CATRFSGANVLTF. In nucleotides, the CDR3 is TGTGCCACCCGGTTCTCTGGGGCCAACGTCCTGACTTTC.

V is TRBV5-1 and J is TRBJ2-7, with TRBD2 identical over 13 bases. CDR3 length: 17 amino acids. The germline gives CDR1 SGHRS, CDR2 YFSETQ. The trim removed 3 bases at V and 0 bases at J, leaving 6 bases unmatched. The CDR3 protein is CASSSGLAGASSYEQYF. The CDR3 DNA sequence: TGCGCCAGCAGCTCAGGACTAGCGGGGGCCAGCTCCTACGAGCAGTACTTC.

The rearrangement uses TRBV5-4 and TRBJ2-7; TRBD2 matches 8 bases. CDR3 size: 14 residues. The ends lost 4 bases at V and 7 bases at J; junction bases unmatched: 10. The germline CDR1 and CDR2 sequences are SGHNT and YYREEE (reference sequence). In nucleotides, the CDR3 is TGTGCCAGCAGCGCAGGGCGGGGGGTACAGGAGCAGTACTTC. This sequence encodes CASSAGRGVQEQYF.

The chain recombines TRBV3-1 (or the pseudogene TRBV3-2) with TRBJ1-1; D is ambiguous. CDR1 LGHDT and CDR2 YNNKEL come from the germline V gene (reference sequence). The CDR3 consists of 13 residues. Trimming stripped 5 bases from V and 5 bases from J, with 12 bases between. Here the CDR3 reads CASSDDLWTEAFF. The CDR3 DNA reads TGTGCCAGCAGCGATGATCTATGGACTGAAGCTTTCTTT.

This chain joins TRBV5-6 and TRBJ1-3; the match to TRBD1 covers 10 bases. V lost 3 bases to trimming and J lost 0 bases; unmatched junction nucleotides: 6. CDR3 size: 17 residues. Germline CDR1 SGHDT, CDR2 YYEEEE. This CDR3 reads CASSSDRGPYSGNTIYF. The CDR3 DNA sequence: TGTGCCAGCAGCTCAGACAGGGGGCCGTACTCTGGAAACACCATATATTTT.

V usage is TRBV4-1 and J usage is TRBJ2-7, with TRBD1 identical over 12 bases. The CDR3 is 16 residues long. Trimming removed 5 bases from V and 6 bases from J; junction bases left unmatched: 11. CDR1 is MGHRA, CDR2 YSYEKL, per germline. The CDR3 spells CASSSPTGQGALEQYF. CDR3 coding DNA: TGCGCCAGCAGCTCACCCACGGGACAGGGGGCCCTCGAGCAGTACTTC.

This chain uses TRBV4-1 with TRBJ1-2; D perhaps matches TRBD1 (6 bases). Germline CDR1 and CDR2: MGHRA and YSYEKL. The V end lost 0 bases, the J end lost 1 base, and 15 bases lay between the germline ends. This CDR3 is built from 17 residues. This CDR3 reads CASSQDSWQGSNYGYTF. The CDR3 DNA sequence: TGCGCCAGCAGCCAAGATAGTTGGCAGGGGAGTAACTATGGCTACACCTTC.

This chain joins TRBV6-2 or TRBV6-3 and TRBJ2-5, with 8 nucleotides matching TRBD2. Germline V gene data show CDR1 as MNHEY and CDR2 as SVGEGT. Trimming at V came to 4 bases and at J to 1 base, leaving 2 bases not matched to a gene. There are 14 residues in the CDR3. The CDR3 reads CASSLAGRQETQYF. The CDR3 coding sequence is TGTGCCAGCAGTTTAGCGGGGCGCCAAGAGACCCAGTACTTC.

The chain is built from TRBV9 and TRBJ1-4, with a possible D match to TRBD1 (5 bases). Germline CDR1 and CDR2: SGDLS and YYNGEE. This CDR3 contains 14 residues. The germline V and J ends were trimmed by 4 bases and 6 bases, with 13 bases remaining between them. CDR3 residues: CASSPRQSDEKLFF. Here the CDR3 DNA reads TGTGCCAGCAGCCCTCGACAGTCGGATGAAAAACTGTTTTTT.

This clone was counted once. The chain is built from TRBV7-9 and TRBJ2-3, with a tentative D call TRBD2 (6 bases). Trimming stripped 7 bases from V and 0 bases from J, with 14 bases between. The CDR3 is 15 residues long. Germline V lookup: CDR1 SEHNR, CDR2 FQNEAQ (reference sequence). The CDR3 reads CASIHRDSSTDTQYF. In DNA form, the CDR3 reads TGTGCCAGCATCCACCGGGACTCTAGCACAGATACGCAGTATTTT.

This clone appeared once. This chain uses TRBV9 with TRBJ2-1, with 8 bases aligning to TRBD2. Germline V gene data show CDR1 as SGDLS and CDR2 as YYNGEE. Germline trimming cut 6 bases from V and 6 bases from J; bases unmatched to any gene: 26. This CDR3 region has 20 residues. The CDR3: CASTAFDGKGRRGASNEQFF. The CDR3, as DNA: TGTGCCAGCACCGCATTTGACGGGAAGGGTAGGCGGGGGGCCTCCAATGAGCAGTTCTTC.

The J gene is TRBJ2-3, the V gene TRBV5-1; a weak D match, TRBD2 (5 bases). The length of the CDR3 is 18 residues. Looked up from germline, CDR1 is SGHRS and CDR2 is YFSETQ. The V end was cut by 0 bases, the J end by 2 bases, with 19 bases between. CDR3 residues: CASSLATLSGTSTDTQYF. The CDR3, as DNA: TGCGCCAGCAGCTTGGCGACCCTAAGCGGAACCTCCACAGATACGCAGTATTTT.

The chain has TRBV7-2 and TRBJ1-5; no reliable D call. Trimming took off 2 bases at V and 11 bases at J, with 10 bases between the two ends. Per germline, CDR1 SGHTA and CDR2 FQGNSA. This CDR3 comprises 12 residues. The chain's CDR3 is CASSLYLGAQHF. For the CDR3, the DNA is TGTGCCAGCAGCTTATATCTCGGAGCCCAGCATTTT.

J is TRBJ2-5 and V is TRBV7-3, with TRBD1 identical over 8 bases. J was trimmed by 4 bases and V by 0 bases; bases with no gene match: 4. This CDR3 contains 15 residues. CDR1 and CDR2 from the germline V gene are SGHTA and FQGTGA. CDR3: CASSLTGTGGETQYF. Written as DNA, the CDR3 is TGTGCCAGCAGCTTAACGGGAACAGGGGGAGAGACCCAGTACTTC.

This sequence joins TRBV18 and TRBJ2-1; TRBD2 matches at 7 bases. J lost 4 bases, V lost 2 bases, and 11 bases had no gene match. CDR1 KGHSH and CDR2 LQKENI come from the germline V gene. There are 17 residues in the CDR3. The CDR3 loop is CASSPNIQRGYYNEQFF. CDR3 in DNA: TGTGCCAGCTCACCAAATATCCAGCGGGGTTATTACAATGAGCAGTTCTTC.